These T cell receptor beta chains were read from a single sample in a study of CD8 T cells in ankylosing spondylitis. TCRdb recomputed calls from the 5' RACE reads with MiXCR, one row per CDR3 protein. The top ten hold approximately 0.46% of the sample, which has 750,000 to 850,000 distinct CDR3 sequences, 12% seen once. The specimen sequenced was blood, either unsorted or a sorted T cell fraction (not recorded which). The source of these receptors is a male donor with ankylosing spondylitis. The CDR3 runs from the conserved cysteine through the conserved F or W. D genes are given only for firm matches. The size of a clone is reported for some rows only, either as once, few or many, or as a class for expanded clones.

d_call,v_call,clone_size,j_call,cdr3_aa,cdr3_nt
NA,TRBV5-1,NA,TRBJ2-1,CASSLEGQNYNEQFF,TGCGCCAGCAGCTTGGAAGGACAGAACTACAATGAGCAGTTCTTC
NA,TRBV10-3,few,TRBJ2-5,CATHSPGGANYQETQYF,TGTGCCACCCACAGTCCCGGGGGTGCCAACTACCAAGAGACCCAGTACTTC
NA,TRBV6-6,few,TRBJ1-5,CASSSLEEQPQHF,TGTGCCAGCAGTTCGCTGGAAGAACAGCCCCAGCATTTT
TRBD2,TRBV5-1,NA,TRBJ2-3,CASSQGLAGDLTQYF,TGCGCCAGCAGCCAGGGACTAGCGGGGGACCTCACGCAGTATTTT
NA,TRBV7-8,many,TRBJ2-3,CASSLALDFTDTQYF,TGTGCCAGCAGCTTAGCCCTGGATTTTACAGATACGCAGTATTTT
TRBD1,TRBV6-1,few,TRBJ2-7,CASSRQGIGSYEQYF,TGTGCCAGCAGTAGACAGGGAATAGGATCCTACGAGCAGTACTTC
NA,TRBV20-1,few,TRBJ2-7,CSAPPGIPSYEQYF,TGCAGTGCCCCACCAGGGATTCCCTCCTACGAGCAGTACTTC
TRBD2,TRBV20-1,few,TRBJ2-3,CSASKRELADTQYF,TGCAGTGCTAGTAAGCGGGAGTTAGCAGATACGCAGTATTTT
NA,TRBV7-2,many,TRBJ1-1,CASSFFRDTEAFF,TGTGCCAGCAGCTTCTTCCGTGATACTGAAGCTTTCTTT
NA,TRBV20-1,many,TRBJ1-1,CSAETGYTEAFF,TGCAGTGCCGAAACGGGTTACACTGAAGCTTTCTTT
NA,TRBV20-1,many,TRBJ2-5,CSASLGEETQYF,TGCAGTGCTAGTTTGGGGGAAGAGACCCAGTACTTC
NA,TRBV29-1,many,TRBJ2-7,CSVEPGRGYEQYF,TGCAGCGTTGAACCGGGCAGGGGCTACGAGCAGTACTTC
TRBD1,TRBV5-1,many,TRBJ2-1,CASSLAGIGTGEQFF,TGCGCCAGCAGCTTGGCCGGAATTGGGACAGGCGAGCAGTTCTTC
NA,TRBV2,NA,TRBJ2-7,CASSRPFKGYQSYEQYF,TGTGCCAGCAGCCGCCCCTTTAAGGGTTACCAATCCTACGAGCAGTACTTC
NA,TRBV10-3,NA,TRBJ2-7,CAISESGRGEQYF,TGTGCCATCAGTGAGTCGGGAAGGGGCGAGCAGTACTTC
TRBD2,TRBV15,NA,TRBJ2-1,CATSRVFASGGGEQFF,TGTGCCACCAGCAGAGTATTTGCTAGCGGGGGTGGTGAGCAGTTCTTC
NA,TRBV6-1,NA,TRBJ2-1,CASSRTIPTYRWVF,TGTGCCAGCAGCCGTACCATCCCTACCTATCGCTGGGTCTTC
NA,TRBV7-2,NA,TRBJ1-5,CASSIQGSLSNQPQHF,TGTGCCAGCAGCATACAGGGTTCCCTTAGCAATCAGCCCCAGCATTTT
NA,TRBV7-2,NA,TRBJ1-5,CASSTSLNQPQHF,TGTGCCAGCAGCACCAGCCTCAATCAGCCCCAGCATTTT
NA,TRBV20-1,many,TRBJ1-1,CSATTQGRGTKAFF,TGCAGTGCTACTACCCAGGGTAGGGGTACGAAAGCTTTCTTT
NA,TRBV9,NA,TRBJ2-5,CASSVQGPETQYF,TGTGCCAGCAGCGTACAGGGACCGGAGACCCAGTACTTC
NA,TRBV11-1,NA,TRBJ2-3,CASSSGTVRSTDTQYF,TGTGCCAGCAGCTCTGGGACCGTACGGAGTACAGATACGCAGTATTTT